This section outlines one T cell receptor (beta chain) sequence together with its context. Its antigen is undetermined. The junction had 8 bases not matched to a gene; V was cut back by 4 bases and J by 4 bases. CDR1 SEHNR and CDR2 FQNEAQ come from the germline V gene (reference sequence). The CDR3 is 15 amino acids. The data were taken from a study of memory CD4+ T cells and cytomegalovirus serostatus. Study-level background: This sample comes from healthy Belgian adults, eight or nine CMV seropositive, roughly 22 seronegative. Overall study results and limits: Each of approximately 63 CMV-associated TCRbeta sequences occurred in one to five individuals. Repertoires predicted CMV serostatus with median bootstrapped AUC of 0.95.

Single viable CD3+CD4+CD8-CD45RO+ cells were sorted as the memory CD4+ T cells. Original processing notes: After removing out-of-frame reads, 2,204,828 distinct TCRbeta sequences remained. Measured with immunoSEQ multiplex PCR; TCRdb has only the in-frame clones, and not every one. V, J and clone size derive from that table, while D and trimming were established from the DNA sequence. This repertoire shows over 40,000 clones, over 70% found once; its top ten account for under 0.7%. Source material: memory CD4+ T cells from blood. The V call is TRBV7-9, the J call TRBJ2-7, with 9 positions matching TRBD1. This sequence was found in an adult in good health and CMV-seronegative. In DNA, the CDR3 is TGTGCCAGCAGCTCCGGACAGGGGATCGGATACGAGCAGTACTTC. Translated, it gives CASSSGQGIGYEQYF.